The sequence of this TCR beta chain was determined in a study of a mutant IDH1 vaccine in newly diagnosed glioma. The protocol was immunoSEQ multiplex PCR, while the TCRdb copy is restricted to in-frame clones and leaves out a portion. The table has over 50,000 clones, over 75% seen once. The time point: week 47, end of study. One vaccine dose held 300 ug of mutant IDH1 20-mer peptide and came with topical imiquimod. The CDR3 contains 19 residues. V shed 2 bases and J shed 0 bases, with 20 bases lying between them. Germline lookup yields CDR1 LGHNA and CDR2 YSLEER. Comments on this clone: Its specificity is unknown.

This clonotype was sampled from a woman aged 40 to 50 with glioma. Some clones in this sample may be carry-over from other donors' samples. This sample comprised PBMCs, obtained from a glioma patient whose treatment included an IDH1 peptide vaccine. The rearrangement links TRBV4-3 to TRBJ1-5, with D tentatively TRBD1 (6 bases). The CDR3 region has the DNA TGCGCCAGCAGCCAAAACCCCTCGGGGGGCGCTCTTAGCAATCAGCCCCAGCATTTT. Translation: CASSQNPSGGALSNQPQHF.